A single sample gave rise to the 27 T cell receptor beta chains below, sequenced in a study of T-cell memory formation after mild COVID-19. One entry per CDR3 protein results from TCRdb running MiXCR on the 5' RACE reads. Among fewer than 300,000 distinct CDR3 sequences listed, around 17% were seen once. Sequenced input: PBMCs or a T cell subset sorted from them (not recorded which). These receptors came from a man aged 18-30 years who had mild COVID-19 (a few samples of this study predate the infection). Cell type and time point are not known.

The gene calls are TRBV6-2 or TRBV6-3 and TRBJ2-5; maybe TRBD2 (6 bases). Trimming took off 4 bases at V and 4 bases at J, with 10 bases between the two ends. The CDR3 totals 13 residues. From germline, CDR1 is MNHEY and CDR2 SVGEGT. Here the CDR3 reads CASSSGLIETQYF. For the CDR3, the DNA is TGTGCCAGCAGTTCGGGACTTATAGAGACCCAGTACTTC.

V gene TRBV7-9 combines with J gene TRBJ2-1, with D hard to call. The CDR3 consists of 13 residues. Germline V gene sequence: CDR1 SEHNR, CDR2 FQNEAQ (reference sequence). Trimming left V 2 bases short and J 5 bases short, with 7 bases between. CDR3 loop: CASSLIGNNEQFF. CDR3 nucleotide sequence: TGTGCCAGCAGCTTAATAGGGAACAATGAGCAGTTCTTC.

This clonotype came up many times. V usage is TRBV7-2 and J usage is TRBJ1-2; D call uncertain. Germline CDR1 is SGHTA and CDR2 is FQGNSA. This CDR3 region has 13 residues. V was pared by 5 bases and J by 8 bases, with 15 bases between. CDR3 bases: TGTGCCAGCAGCCCCCGAGGGCAGCTCGGCTACACCTTC. As protein: CASSPRGQLGYTF.

J is TRBJ2-5 and V is TRBV5-6; D unclear. The CDR3 runs to 14 residues. V was pared by 4 bases and J by 2 bases, with 12 bases between. Germline V gene data show CDR1 as SGHDT and CDR2 as YYEEEE. The CDR3 sequence: CASSRRRLQETQYF. In nucleotides, the CDR3 is TGTGCCAGCAGCCGACGGAGATTACAAGAGACCCAGTACTTC.

In its sample, this clonotype was seen a few times. The chain employs TRBV12-3 or TRBV12-4 and TRBJ2-2; TRBD1 matches 8 bases. V was pared by 6 bases and J by 6 bases, with 6 bases of the junction left unmatched. This CDR3 contains 14 residues. The CDR3 sequence is CASSPRQGSGELFF. CDR3 bases: TGTGCCAGCAGCCCGAGACAGGGGTCCGGGGAGCTGTTTTTT.

This clonotype was seen a handful of times. This chain connects TRBV7-2 to TRBJ2-3, with TRBD2 identical over 12 bases. This CDR3 region has 17 residues. Germline V gives CDR1 SGHTA, CDR2 FQGNSA. J lost 2 bases, V lost 5 bases, and 8 bases had no gene match. This CDR3 reads CASSTRLAGEPTDTQYF. The CDR3 bases are TGTGCCAGCAGCACGAGACTAGCGGGGGAACCCACAGATACGCAGTATTTT. The full variable domain, completed using reference TRBV7-2 and TRBJ2-3, is GAGVSQSPSNKVTEKGKDVELRCDPISGHTALYWYRQSLGQGLEFLIYFQGNSAPDKSGLPSDRFSAERTGGSVSTLTIQRTQQEDSAVYLCASSTRLAGEPTDTQYFGPGTRLTVL.

The DNA for the CDR3 is TGCGCCAGCAGCTTGGGAGCTGTCGGGGGGGCAGATACGCAGTATTTT. Amino acids: CASSLGAVGGADTQYF. J is TRBJ2-3 and V is TRBV5-1; 8 positions agree with TRBD2. Germline V gene sequence: CDR1 SGHRS, CDR2 YFSETQ. V lost 0 bases to trimming and J lost 4 bases; unmatched junction nucleotides: 7. This CDR3 contains 16 residues. Based on the CDR3 plus reference TRBV5-1 and TRBJ2-3, the full variable domain is KAGVTQTPRYLIKTRGQQVTLSCSPISGHRSVSWYQQTPGQGLQFLFEYFSETQRNKGNFPGRFSGRQFSNSRSEMNVSTLELGDSALYLCASSLGAVGGADTQYFGPGTRLTVL.

The rearrangement uses TRBV2 and TRBJ1-5; unclear D gene. Trimming pared 8 bases from V and 5 bases from J, leaving 16 bases between. The CDR3 extends over 14 amino acids. The germline CDR1 and CDR2 sequences are SNHLY and FYNNEI. CDR3 sequence reads: CASGPISGDQPQHF. The CDR3 DNA sequence: TGTGCCAGCGGACCTATTTCGGGCGATCAGCCCCAGCATTTT.

This clonotype has just a few counts. V is TRBV5-1 and J is TRBJ2-5; D tentatively reads TRBD1 or TRBD2 (5 bases each). CDR3 length: 15 residues. Germline V gene lookup returns CDR1 SGHRS and CDR2 YFSETQ. V lost 4 bases to trimming and J lost 1 base, with 14 bases between them. CDR3 protein: CASSPRGLGQETQYF. CDR3 DNA sequence: TGCGCCAGCAGCCCCCGGGGCCTAGGCCAAGAGACCCAGTACTTC.

This clonotype came up a few times. The chain employs TRBV10-3 and TRBJ1-1, with D maybe TRBD1 (5 bases). Germline lookup yields CDR1 ENHRY and CDR2 SYGVKD. This CDR3 is built from 14 residues. The V end lost 5 bases, the J end lost 3 bases, and 13 bases lay between the germline ends. CDR3 nucleotides: TGTGCCATCAGTAGGGCCAGGGAGGACACTGAAGCTTTCTTT. It specifies CAISRAREDTEAFF.

This chain uses TRBV5-6 with TRBJ1-5; D is uncertain. CDR1 is SGHDT and CDR2 is YYEEEE in the germline V gene. The CDR3 loop spans 13 amino acids. V was pared by 0 bases and J by 6 bases, with 7 bases between. The CDR3, as DNA: TGTGCCAGCAGCTTGGGGATTTTTCAGCCCCAGCATTTT. Translation gives CASSLGIFQPQHF.

The J gene is TRBJ1-4, the V gene TRBV7-2; 9 nucleotides match TRBD1. The CDR3 is made up of 16 amino acids. The germline V gene encodes CDR1 SGHTA and CDR2 FQGNSA. V was pared by 5 bases and J by 2 bases, with 6 bases of the junction left unmatched. In DNA, the CDR3 is TGTGCCAGCAGCCCACAGGGGGCGCATACTAATGAAAAACTGTTTTTT. Amino acid sequence: CASSPQGAHTNEKLFF.

The chain has TRBV9 and TRBJ1-2; 7 nucleotides match TRBD1. The CDR3 runs to 14 residues. Unmatched junction bases numbered 3, after V lost 0 bases and J lost 4 bases. The germline V gene encodes CDR1 SGDLS and CDR2 YYNGEE. CDR3 region: CASSVETGTYGYTF. CDR3 in DNA: TGTGCCAGCAGCGTAGAGACAGGGACCTATGGCTACACCTTC. The variable domain in full, completed from reference TRBV9 and TRBJ1-2, reads DSGVTQTPKHLITATGQRVTLRCSPRSGDLSVYWYQQSLDQGLQFLIQYYNGEERAKGNILERFSAQQFPDLHSELNLSSLELGDSALYFCASSVETGTYGYTFGSGTRLTVV.

The chain has TRBV5-1 and TRBJ2-7; 7 bases are shared with TRBD1. CDR3 length: 14 residues. Trimming cost V 0 bases and J 4 bases; bases outside gene matches: 4. The V gene's germline CDR1 is SGHRS and CDR2 YFSETQ. Written as DNA, the CDR3 is TGCGCCAGCAGCTTGGCGACAGGGACATACGAGCAGTACTTC. This codes for CASSLATGTYEQYF.

The V gene is TRBV24-1, the J gene TRBJ2-3; D may match TRBD1 or TRBD2 (5 bases each). In germline, CDR1 is KGHDR, CDR2 SFDVKD. CDR3 length: 15 amino acids. V lost 4 bases to trimming and J lost 6 bases, with 16 bases between them. The CDR3, as DNA: TGTGCCACCAGTGAAGCCGGGACGGAAGGCGATACGCAGTATTTT. Amino acids: CATSEAGTEGDTQYF.

This clonotype was observed a handful of times. V and J are TRBV20-1 and TRBJ1-5; tentative D call: TRBD1 (6 bases). V lost 5 bases and J 1 base, leaving 9 bases between the germline ends. This CDR3 comprises 13 residues. Per the germline V gene, CDR1 is DFQATT and CDR2 is SNEGSKA (reference sequence). The CDR3 loop reads CSAPGQSNQPQHF. The CDR3 DNA is TGCAGTGCTCCCGGACAGAGCAATCAGCCCCAGCATTTT.

The V and J genes are TRBV10-3 and TRBJ1-2; 8 bases line up with TRBD1. The CDR3 extends over 14 amino acids. V was clipped by 4 bases and J by 1 base; unmatched bases: 2. Looked up from germline, CDR1 is ENHRY and CDR2 is SYGVKD. The CDR3, as DNA: TGTGCCATCAGTGCGGGACAGGTTAACTATGGCTACACCTTC. Protein sequence: CAISAGQVNYGYTF.

As concerns this clonotype: At one end, the junction sequence differs from germline, possibly due to a read error. V usage is TRBV7-9 and J usage is TRBJ2-3, with a tentative D call TRBD2 (5 bases). CDR1 is SEHNR, CDR2 FQNEAQ, per germline (reference sequence). The CDR3 is 15 amino acids. This CDR3 reads CASSKVLVGTDTPYF. CDR3 DNA: TGTGCCAGCAGCAAGGTACTAGTTGGCACAGATACGCCGTATTTT.

The chain recombines TRBV7-9 with TRBJ1-1; possibly TRBD1 for D (5 bases). The CDR3 sequence is 15 residues long. The germline V gene encodes CDR1 SEHNR and CDR2 FQNEAQ (reference sequence). Deletions cut 4 bases from V and 5 bases from J, with 17 bases between. CDR3 in DNA: TGTGCCAGCAGCTCTACAGGAGGGGAGAGGACTGAAGCTTTCTTT. It encodes CASSSTGGERTEAFF.

In its sample, this clonotype was seen many times. V and J are TRBV20-1 and TRBJ1-1; D is uncertain. CDR1 is DFQATT, CDR2 SNEGSKA, per germline (reference sequence). V dropped 6 bases and J dropped 5 bases, with 13 bases sitting between them. The CDR3 contains 12 residues. The CDR3 loop is CSAPDGKTEAFF. CDR3 coding DNA: TGCAGTGCCCCGGATGGTAAGACTGAAGCTTTCTTT.

The sample holds many counts of this clonotype. The chain is built from TRBV12-3 or TRBV12-4 and TRBJ2-1, with D uncertain. There are 13 residues in the CDR3. V dropped 5 bases and J dropped 4 bases, with 9 bases sitting between them. The CDR3 DNA sequence: TGTGCCAGCAGTGTCGGGCATTACAATGAGCAGTTCTTC. Translating it yields CASSVGHYNEQFF.

A few counts support this clonotype. The rearrangement links TRBV4-2 to TRBJ1-3; the D gene is possibly TRBD1 (6 bases). From germline, CDR1 is LGHNA and CDR2 YNFKEQ. CDR3 length: 16 residues. Trimming took off 1 base at V and 0 bases at J, with 10 bases between the two ends. CDR3 amino acids: CASSQVGDTSGNTIYF. The CDR3 DNA reads as TGTGCCAGCAGCCAAGTAGGGGACACCTCTGGAAACACCATATATTTT.

This clonotype turned up a few times. The V call is TRBV29-1, the J call TRBJ1-1; D uncertain. V was trimmed by 4 bases and J by 6 bases, leaving 15 bases between them. The CDR3 runs 13 residues. Germline CDR1 and CDR2: SQVTM and ANQGSEA. CDR3 loop: CSVGHRPLAEAFF. CDR3 bases: TGCAGCGTTGGGCACAGACCCCTGGCTGAAGCTTTCTTT.

The sample holds a few counts of this clonotype. This chain connects TRBV6-6 to TRBJ2-7, with TRBD1 matching over 9 bases. The V gene end was trimmed by 5 bases and the J gene end by 7 bases; junction bases not matched to a gene: 9. This CDR3 spans 14 amino acids. In germline, CDR1 is MNHNY, CDR2 SVGAGI (reference sequence). The chain's CDR3 is CASSDGTGREEQYV. The CDR3 DNA reads TGTGCCAGCAGTGACGGGACAGGGAGGGAAGAGCAGTACGTC.

This chain connects TRBV7-2 to TRBJ2-3, with 8 bases lining up with TRBD2. Germline CDR1 SGHTA, CDR2 FQGNSA. With V trimmed by 0 bases and J by 1 base, 3 bases remained unmatched. CDR3 length: 16 amino acids. CDR3 sequence (DNA): TGTGCCAGCAGCTTAGCGCGAGCGGGAGGCACAGATACGCAGTATTTT. This sequence encodes CASSLARAGGTDTQYF.

This clonotype was picked up a small number of times. The chain combines TRBV24-1 with TRBJ1-2; D call uncertain. Looked up from germline, CDR1 is KGHDR and CDR2 is SFDVKD. The CDR3 covers 11 residues. V was shortened by 9 bases and J by 2 bases, with 6 bases between the two germline ends. The CDR3 DNA follows: TGTGCCACCGCGGGAAACTATGGCTACACCTTC. Its protein is CATAGNYGYTF.

This clonotype showed up just a few times. This sequence joins TRBV9 and TRBJ1-1; D uncertain. The CDR3 length is 14 residues. Germline loops: CDR1 SGDLS, CDR2 YYNGEE. Trimming left V 0 bases short and J 3 bases short, with 9 bases between. The CDR3 region is CASSVEAVDTEAFF. The CDR3 coding sequence is TGTGCCAGCAGCGTAGAAGCGGTCGACACTGAAGCTTTCTTT.